The T cell receptor beta chain under discussion was sequenced for a study of shared clonotypes between healthy human individuals. Looking at the study overall: Each donor's CD8 memory used one plate, CD8 naive two, each CD4 subset three. Study-level results: The study found lower generation probabilities in non-shared clonotypes than in those shared by all four donors. Richness estimates generally favored naive over memory subsets.

As concerns this clone: Its antigen is currently unknown.

CD8 cells classed as naive were CD45RO-negative and positively selected for CCR7, excluding terminally differentiated effector memory CD45RA+ cells. TCRdb's copy holds only in-frame clones and misses some; the assay was immunoSEQ multiplex PCR. The repertoire includes more than 500,000 clones, approximately 96% of them detected once, and over 0.1% sits in the top ten. Germline V gene data show CDR1 as KGHSH and CDR2 as LQKENI. The CDR3 spans 17 residues. Deletions cut 2 bases from V and 4 bases from J, with 21 bases between. Sequencing was performed on naive CD8+ T cells sorted from blood. The V gene is TRBV18, the J gene TRBJ2-7, with D possibly being TRBD1 (6 bases). The source is a woman under 40 in good health. CDR3 amino acids: CASSPRGLPTLGYEQYF. The DNA of the CDR3 is TGTGCCAGCTCACCAAGGGGGTTACCTACACTTGGGTACGAGCAGTACTTC. Complete variable domain (other parts from reference TRBV18 and TRBJ2-7): NAGVMQNPRHLVRRRGQEARLRCSPMKGHSHVYWYRQLPEEGLKFMVYLQKENIIDESGMPKERFSAEFPKEGPSILRIQQVVRGDSAAYFCASSPRGLPTLGYEQYFGPGTRLTVT.